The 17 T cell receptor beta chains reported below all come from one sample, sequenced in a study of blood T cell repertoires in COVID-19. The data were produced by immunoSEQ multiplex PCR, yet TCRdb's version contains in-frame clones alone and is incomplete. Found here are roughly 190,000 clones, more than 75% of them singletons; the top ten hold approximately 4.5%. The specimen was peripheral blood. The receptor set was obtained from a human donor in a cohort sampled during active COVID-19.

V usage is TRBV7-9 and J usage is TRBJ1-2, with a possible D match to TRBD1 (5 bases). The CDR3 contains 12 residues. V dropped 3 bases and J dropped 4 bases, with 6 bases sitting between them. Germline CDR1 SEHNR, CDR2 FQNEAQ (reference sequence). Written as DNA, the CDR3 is TGTGCCAGCAGCTTCGACAGCTATGGCTACACCTTC. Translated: CASSFDSYGYTF.

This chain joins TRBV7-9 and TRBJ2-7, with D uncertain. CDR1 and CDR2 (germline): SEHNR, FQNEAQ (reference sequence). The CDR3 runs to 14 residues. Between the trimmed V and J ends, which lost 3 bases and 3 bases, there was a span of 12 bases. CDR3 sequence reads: CASSFSGSNYEQYF. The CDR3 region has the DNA TGTGCCAGCAGCTTTTCCGGGTCAAACTACGAGCAGTACTTC.

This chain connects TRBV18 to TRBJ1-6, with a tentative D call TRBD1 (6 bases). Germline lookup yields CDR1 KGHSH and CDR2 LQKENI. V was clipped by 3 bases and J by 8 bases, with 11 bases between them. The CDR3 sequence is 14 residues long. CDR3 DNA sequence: TGTGCCAGCTCACCCCGGGACACCGATTCACCCCTCCACTTT. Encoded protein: CASSPRDTDSPLHF.

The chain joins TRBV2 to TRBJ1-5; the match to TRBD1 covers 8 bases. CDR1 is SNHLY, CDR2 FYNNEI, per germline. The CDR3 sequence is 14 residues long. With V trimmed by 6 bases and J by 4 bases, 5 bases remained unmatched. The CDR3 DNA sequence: TGTGCCAGCAGCTCACAGGGGGTAAATCAGCCCCAGCATTTT. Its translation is CASSSQGVNQPQHF.

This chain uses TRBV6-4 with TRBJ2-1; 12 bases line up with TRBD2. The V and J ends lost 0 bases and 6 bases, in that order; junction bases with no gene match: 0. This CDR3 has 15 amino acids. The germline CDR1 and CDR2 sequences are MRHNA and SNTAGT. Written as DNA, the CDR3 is TGTGCCAGCAGTGACTCGACTAGCGGGAGCAATGAGCAGTTCTTC. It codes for CASSDSTSGSNEQFF.

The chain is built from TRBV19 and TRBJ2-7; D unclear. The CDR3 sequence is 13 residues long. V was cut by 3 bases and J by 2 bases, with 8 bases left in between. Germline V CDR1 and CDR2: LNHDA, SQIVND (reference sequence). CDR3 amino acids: CASSITDPYEQYF. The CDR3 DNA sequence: TGTGCCAGTAGTATTACAGATCCCTACGAGCAGTACTTC.

The CDR3 sequence: CASSWGGSGTEAFF. Written as DNA, the CDR3 is TGTGCCAGCAGCTGGGGGGGGTCGGGCACTGAAGCTTTCTTT. This rearrangement joins TRBV3-1 (or the pseudogene TRBV3-2) to TRBJ1-1; possibly TRBD1 for D (5 bases). The CDR3 sequence is 14 residues long. Germline lookup yields CDR1 LGHDT and CDR2 YNNKEL (reference sequence). Trimming removed 5 bases at V and 4 bases at J, with 14 bases between.

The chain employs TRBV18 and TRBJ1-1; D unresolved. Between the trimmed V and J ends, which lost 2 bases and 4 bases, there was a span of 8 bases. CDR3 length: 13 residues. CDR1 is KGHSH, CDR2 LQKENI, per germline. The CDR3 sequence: CASSPGSGTEAFF. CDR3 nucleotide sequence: TGTGCCAGCTCACCAGGGTCAGGCACTGAAGCTTTCTTT. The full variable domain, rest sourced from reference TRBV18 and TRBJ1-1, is NAGVMQNPRHLVRRRGQEARLRCSPMKGHSHVYWYRQLPEEGLKFMVYLQKENIIDESGMPKERFSAEFPKEGPSILRIQQVVRGDSAAYFCASSPGSGTEAFFGQGTRLTVV.

In DNA form, the CDR3 reads TGTGCCAGCAGTTTATCTCGGACAGGGGGTAAAGATAATTCACCCCTCCACTTT. It codes for CASSLSRTGGKDNSPLHF. The chain couples TRBV27 to TRBJ1-6; 10 bases match TRBD1. Unmatched junction bases numbered 7, after V lost 0 bases and J lost 5 bases. Germline CDR1 is MNHEY and CDR2 is SMNVEV (reference sequence). The CDR3 contains 18 residues.

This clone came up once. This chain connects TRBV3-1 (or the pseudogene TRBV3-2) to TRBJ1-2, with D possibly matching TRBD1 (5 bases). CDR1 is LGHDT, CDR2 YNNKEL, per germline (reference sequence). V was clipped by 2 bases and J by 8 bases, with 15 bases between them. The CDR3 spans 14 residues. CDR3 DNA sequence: TGTGCCAGCAGCCAACCTCGGGGGAAGGGCGGCTACACCTTC. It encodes CASSQPRGKGGYTF.

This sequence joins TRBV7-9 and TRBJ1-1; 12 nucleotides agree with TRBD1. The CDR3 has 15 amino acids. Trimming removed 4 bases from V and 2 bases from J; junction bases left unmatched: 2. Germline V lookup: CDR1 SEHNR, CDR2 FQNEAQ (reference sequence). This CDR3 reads CASSWGTGGNTEAFF. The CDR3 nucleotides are TGTGCCAGCAGCTGGGGGACAGGGGGCAACACTGAAGCTTTCTTT.

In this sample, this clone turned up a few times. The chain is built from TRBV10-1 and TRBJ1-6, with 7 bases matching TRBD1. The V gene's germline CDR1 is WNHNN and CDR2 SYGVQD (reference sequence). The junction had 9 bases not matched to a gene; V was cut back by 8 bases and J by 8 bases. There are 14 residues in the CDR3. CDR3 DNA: TGCGCCAGCTCGGCAGGGGGATTTCATTCACCCCTCCACTTT. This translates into CASSAGGFHSPLHF.

The CDR3 is CSASTGKANQPQHF. CDR3 nucleotide sequence: TGCAGTGCTAGTACAGGGAAAGCCAATCAGCCCCAGCATTTT. The J gene is TRBJ1-5, the V gene TRBV20-1, with D perhaps TRBD1 (6 bases). The ends were cut back, 3 bases at V and 3 bases at J, with 12 bases in the middle. The germline CDR1 and CDR2 sequences are DFQATT and SNEGSKA (reference sequence). The CDR3 is 14 residues long.

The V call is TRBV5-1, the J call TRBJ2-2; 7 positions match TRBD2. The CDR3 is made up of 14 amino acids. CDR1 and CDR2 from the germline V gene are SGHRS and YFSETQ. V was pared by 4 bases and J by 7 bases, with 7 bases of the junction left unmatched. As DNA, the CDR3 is TGCGCCAGCAGCAGGGAGGGCCGGGGCGGGGAGCTGTTTTTT. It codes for CASSREGRGGELFF.

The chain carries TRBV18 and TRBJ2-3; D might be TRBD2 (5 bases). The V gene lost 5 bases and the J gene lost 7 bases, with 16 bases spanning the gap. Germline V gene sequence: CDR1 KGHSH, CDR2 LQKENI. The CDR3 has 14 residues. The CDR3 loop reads CASSEPGFGNTQYF. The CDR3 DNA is TGTGCCAGCTCAGAACCGGGATTTGGGAATACGCAGTATTTT.

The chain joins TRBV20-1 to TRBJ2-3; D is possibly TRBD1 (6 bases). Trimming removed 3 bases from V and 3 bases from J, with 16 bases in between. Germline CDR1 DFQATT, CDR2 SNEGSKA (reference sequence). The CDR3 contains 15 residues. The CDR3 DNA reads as TGCAGTGCTAGTAGGCTGATCCAGGGGACAGATACGCAGTATTTT. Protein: CSASRLIQGTDTQYF.

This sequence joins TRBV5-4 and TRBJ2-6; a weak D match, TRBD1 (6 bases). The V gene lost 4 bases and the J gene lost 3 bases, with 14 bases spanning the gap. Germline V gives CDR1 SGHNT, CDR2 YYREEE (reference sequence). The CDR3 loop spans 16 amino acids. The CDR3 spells CASSPGTSSGANVLTF. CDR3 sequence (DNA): TGTGCCAGCAGCCCTGGGACATCGAGTGGGGCCAACGTCCTGACTTTC.